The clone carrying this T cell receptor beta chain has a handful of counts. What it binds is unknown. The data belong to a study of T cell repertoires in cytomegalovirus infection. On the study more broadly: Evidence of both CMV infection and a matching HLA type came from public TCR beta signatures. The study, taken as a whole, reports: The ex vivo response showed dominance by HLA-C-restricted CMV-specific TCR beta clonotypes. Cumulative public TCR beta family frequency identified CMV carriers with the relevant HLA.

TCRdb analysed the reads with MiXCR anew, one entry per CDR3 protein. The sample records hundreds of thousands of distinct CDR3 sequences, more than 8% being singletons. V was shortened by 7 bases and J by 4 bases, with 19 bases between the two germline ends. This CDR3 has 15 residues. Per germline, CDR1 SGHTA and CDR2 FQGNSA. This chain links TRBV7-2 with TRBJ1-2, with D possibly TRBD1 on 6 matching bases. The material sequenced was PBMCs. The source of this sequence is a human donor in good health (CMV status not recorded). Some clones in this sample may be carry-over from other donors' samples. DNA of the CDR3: TGTGCCAGCACCCCCTTGACCGGAGGGGGCTATGGCTACACCTTC. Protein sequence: CASTPLTGGGYGYTF.